These T cell receptor beta chains were read from a single sample in a study of OX40 agonist ivuxolimab in advanced cancers. The assay was immunoSEQ multiplex PCR, and TCRdb's table has in-frame clones only and misses some. The sample lists about 22,000 clones, 80% to 85% seen once, with 35% to 40% in the top ten. The sequenced sample was CD4+ or CD8+ T cells sorted from blood, obtained in a trial of the OX40 agonist ivuxolimab. The source is an adult with an advanced solid tumor such as melanoma, head and neck, liver or kidney cancer. Both conserved end residues are part of each CDR3. Fields, in order: CDR3 protein, CDR3 DNA, CDR3 length, V gene, D gene, J gene, clone size. A D gene is named only where the DNA matches it firmly. Only some rows state a clone size, as once, few, many or a class for expanded clones.

cdr3_aa: CASSVGDNYEQYF; cdr3_nt: TGTGCCAGCAGCGTGGGAGACAACTACGAGCAGTACTTC; cdr3_length: 13; v_call: TRBV9; d_call: .; j_call: TRBJ2-7; clone_size: .
cdr3_aa: CASSVEGRGQETQYF; cdr3_nt: TGTGCCAGCAGCGTAGAGGGCAGGGGGCAAGAGACCCAGTACTTC; cdr3_length: 15; v_call: TRBV9; d_call: TRBD1; j_call: TRBJ2-5; clone_size: .
cdr3_aa: CASSIARGYLDRVNIQYF; cdr3_nt: TGTGCCAGTAGTATAGCAAGGGGGTACTTGGACAGGGTAAACATTCAGTACTTC; cdr3_length: 18; v_call: TRBV19; d_call: TRBD1; j_call: TRBJ2-4; clone_size: .
cdr3_aa: CASSLSSGTGFPEQYF; cdr3_nt: TGTGCCAGCAGTTTATCAAGCGGGACAGGGTTTCCCGAGCAGTACTTC; cdr3_length: 16; v_call: TRBV27; d_call: TRBD1; j_call: TRBJ2-7; clone_size: .
cdr3_aa: CASSPRQGSYNEQFF; cdr3_nt: TGTGCCAGCAGCCCTCGACAGGGGTCCTACAATGAGCAGTTCTTC; cdr3_length: 15; v_call: TRBV7-9; d_call: TRBD1; j_call: TRBJ2-1; clone_size: .
cdr3_aa: CASSYIGGSSYEQYF; cdr3_nt: TGTGCCAGCAGCTACATCGGGGGGAGCTCCTACGAGCAGTACTTC; cdr3_length: 15; v_call: TRBV11-2; d_call: TRBD2; j_call: TRBJ2-7; clone_size: .
cdr3_aa: CASSRRTMAGLTDTQYF; cdr3_nt: TGTGCCAGCAGTCGACGGACTATGGCGGGCCTCACAGATACGCAGTATTTT; cdr3_length: 17; v_call: TRBV27; d_call: .; j_call: TRBJ2-3; clone_size: .
cdr3_aa: CASSHGTSYEQYF; cdr3_nt: TGCGCCAGCAGCCACGGGACTAGCTACGAGCAGTACTTC; cdr3_length: 13; v_call: TRBV4-3; d_call: TRBD2; j_call: TRBJ2-7; clone_size: .
cdr3_aa: CASSLVRASSEQYF; cdr3_nt: TGTGCCAGCAGCTTGGTAAGGGCTTCTAGCGAGCAGTACTTC; cdr3_length: 14; v_call: TRBV5-6; d_call: .; j_call: TRBJ2-7; clone_size: .
cdr3_aa: CASSKRTGRYGYTF; cdr3_nt: TGTGCCAGTAGTAAAAGGACAGGGCGGTATGGCTACACCTTC; cdr3_length: 14; v_call: TRBV19; d_call: TRBD1; j_call: TRBJ1-2; clone_size: .
cdr3_aa: CATSSSSSPSATTDTQYF; cdr3_nt: TGTGCCACCAGCTCCTCTTCTAGTCCTTCCGCAACGACGGATACGCAGTATTTT; cdr3_length: 18; v_call: TRBV15; d_call: .; j_call: TRBJ2-3; clone_size: .
cdr3_aa: CASADSYEQYF; cdr3_nt: TGTGCCAGCGCGGACAGCTACGAGCAGTACTTC; cdr3_length: 11; v_call: TRBV25-1; d_call: .; j_call: TRBJ2-7; clone_size: .
cdr3_aa: CASSVPGQANEKLFF; cdr3_nt: TGTGCCAGCAGTGTCCCGGGACAGGCGAATGAAAAACTGTTTTTT; cdr3_length: 15; v_call: TRBV25-1; d_call: TRBD1; j_call: TRBJ1-4; clone_size: .
cdr3_aa: CASSPDRVGQPQHF; cdr3_nt: TGCGCCAGCAGCCCTGACAGGGTCGGGCAGCCCCAGCATTTT; cdr3_length: 14; v_call: TRBV4-1; d_call: TRBD1; j_call: TRBJ1-5; clone_size: .
cdr3_aa: CASSLTDSYEQYF; cdr3_nt: TGTGCCAGCAGCTTGACGGACTCCTACGAGCAGTACTTC; cdr3_length: 13; v_call: TRBV5-8; d_call: .; j_call: TRBJ2-7; clone_size: .
cdr3_aa: CASSEATNQPQHF; cdr3_nt: TGTGCCAGCAGTGAAGCTACCAATCAGCCCCAGCATTTT; cdr3_length: 13; v_call: TRBV25-1; d_call: .; j_call: TRBJ1-5; clone_size: few
cdr3_aa: CSTGGTGVYNEQFF; cdr3_nt: TGCAGCACCGGAGGGACAGGGGTCTACAATGAGCAGTTCTTC; cdr3_length: 14; v_call: TRBV29-1; d_call: TRBD1; j_call: TRBJ2-1; clone_size: .
cdr3_aa: CASSLIWGVGETQYF; cdr3_nt: TGTGCCAGCAGCTTAATCTGGGGGGTCGGAGAGACCCAGTACTTC; cdr3_length: 15; v_call: TRBV7-6; d_call: .; j_call: TRBJ2-5; clone_size: once
cdr3_aa: CSVEGLAARGYNEQFF; cdr3_nt: TGCAGCGTTGAAGGCCTGGCAGCCCGGGGCTACAATGAGCAGTTCTTC; cdr3_length: 16; v_call: TRBV29-1; d_call: .; j_call: TRBJ2-1; clone_size: .
cdr3_aa: CASSLWGLPSDEQFF; cdr3_nt: TGTGCCAGCAGTTTATGGGGACTACCGTCCGATGAGCAGTTCTTC; cdr3_length: 15; v_call: TRBV27; d_call: TRBD2; j_call: TRBJ2-1; clone_size: .
cdr3_aa: CASSVEGLYQETQYF; cdr3_nt: TGTGCCAGCAGCGTAGAAGGCCTGTACCAAGAGACCCAGTACTTC; cdr3_length: 15; v_call: TRBV9; d_call: .; j_call: TRBJ2-5; clone_size: .
cdr3_aa: CASSLYAGGLGTQYF; cdr3_nt: TGTGCCAGCAGTTTATACGCGGGGGGATTGGGGACGCAGTATTTT; cdr3_length: 15; v_call: TRBV27; d_call: TRBD2; j_call: TRBJ2-3; clone_size: few
cdr3_aa: CASSVRDSQTYEQYF; cdr3_nt: TGTGCCAGCAGCGTCCGGGACTCCCAAACCTACGAGCAGTACTTC; cdr3_length: 15; v_call: TRBV9; d_call: .; j_call: TRBJ2-7; clone_size: .
cdr3_aa: CASSYSRGGAFF; cdr3_nt: TGTGCCAGCAGTTACTCGCGGGGTGGAGCTTTCTTT; cdr3_length: 12; v_call: TRBV6-5; d_call: .; j_call: TRBJ1-1; clone_size: .
cdr3_aa: CASSSRDSSYEQYF; cdr3_nt: TGTGCCAGCAGCTCCCGGGACAGCTCCTACGAGCAGTACTTC; cdr3_length: 14; v_call: TRBV11-2; d_call: TRBD1; j_call: TRBJ2-7; clone_size: .
cdr3_aa: CASSRRAEPFQEQYF; cdr3_nt: TGTGCCAGCAGCCGAAGGGCGGAGCCTTTCCAGGAGCAGTACTTC; cdr3_length: 15; v_call: TRBV7-2; d_call: .; j_call: TRBJ2-7; clone_size: medium-sized
cdr3_aa: CASSSDRGYEQYF; cdr3_nt: TGTGCCAGCAGCTCCGACAGGGGCTACGAGCAGTACTTC; cdr3_length: 13; v_call: TRBV13; d_call: TRBD1; j_call: TRBJ2-7; clone_size: .
cdr3_aa: CASSSTSGGGDTQYF; cdr3_nt: TGTGCCAGCAGCTCGACTAGCGGGGGGGGCGATACGCAGTATTTT; cdr3_length: 15; v_call: TRBV7-9; d_call: TRBD2; j_call: TRBJ2-3; clone_size: .
cdr3_aa: CASSQDEAVGVINTEAFF; cdr3_nt: TGCGCCAGCAGCCAAGACGAAGCCGTCGGGGTCATTAACACTGAAGCTTTCTTT; cdr3_length: 18; v_call: TRBV4-3; d_call: .; j_call: TRBJ1-1; clone_size: .
cdr3_aa: CASSLLAGELGHGQYF; cdr3_nt: TGTGCCAGCAGTTTATTAGCGGGAGAGCTGGGGCACGGGCAGTACTTC; cdr3_length: 16; v_call: TRBV28; d_call: TRBD2; j_call: TRBJ2-7; clone_size: .
cdr3_aa: CASSPRRQGRSGANVLTF; cdr3_nt: TGTGCCAGCAGCCCCCGGAGACAGGGACGCTCTGGGGCCAACGTCCTGACTTTC; cdr3_length: 18; v_call: TRBV27; d_call: TRBD1; j_call: TRBJ2-6; clone_size: .
cdr3_aa: CASSLYRGNTGELFF; cdr3_nt: TGTGCCAGCAGTTTATACAGGGGGAACACCGGGGAGCTGTTTTTT; cdr3_length: 15; v_call: TRBV27; d_call: TRBD1; j_call: TRBJ2-2; clone_size: .
cdr3_aa: CASSHWTGPQETQYF; cdr3_nt: TGCGCCAGCAGCCATTGGACAGGGCCCCAAGAGACCCAGTACTTC; cdr3_length: 15; v_call: TRBV4-1; d_call: TRBD1; j_call: TRBJ2-5; clone_size: .
cdr3_aa: CASSLVLAGGSQETQYF; cdr3_nt: TGCGCCAGCAGCTTGGTTCTAGCGGGAGGATCCCAAGAGACCCAGTACTTC; cdr3_length: 17; v_call: TRBV5-1; d_call: TRBD2; j_call: TRBJ2-5; clone_size: .
cdr3_aa: CASSQGSSGTREQYF; cdr3_nt: TGTGCCAGCAGCCAGGGGTCGTCAGGGACCCGTGAGCAGTACTTC; cdr3_length: 15; v_call: TRBV14; d_call: .; j_call: TRBJ2-7; clone_size: .
cdr3_aa: CASSPDRGGETQYF; cdr3_nt: TGTGCCAGCAGCCCCGACAGGGGGGGAGAGACCCAGTACTTC; cdr3_length: 14; v_call: TRBV6-5; d_call: TRBD1; j_call: TRBJ2-5; clone_size: once
cdr3_aa: CASSLLGPQGPYEQYF; cdr3_nt: TGTGCCAGCAGTTTATTGGGGCCCCAGGGCCCATACGAGCAGTACTTC; cdr3_length: 16; v_call: TRBV27; d_call: .; j_call: TRBJ2-7; clone_size: .
cdr3_aa: CASTRTGAGWDIQYF; cdr3_nt: TGTGCCAGCACCCGGACGGGGGCGGGGTGGGACATTCAGTACTTC; cdr3_length: 15; v_call: TRBV11-2; d_call: .; j_call: TRBJ2-4; clone_size: .
cdr3_aa: CASKRGGTPLHF; cdr3_nt: TGTGCCAGCAAACGGGGCGGGACACCCCTCCACTTT; cdr3_length: 12; v_call: TRBV27; d_call: .; j_call: TRBJ1-6; clone_size: few
cdr3_aa: CASSTTWGAFDEKLFF; cdr3_nt: TGTGCCAGTAGTACCACCTGGGGGGCCTTTGATGAAAAACTGTTTTTT; cdr3_length: 16; v_call: TRBV19; d_call: .; j_call: TRBJ1-4; clone_size: .
cdr3_aa: CASSLLAGVSNQPQHF; cdr3_nt: TGTGCCAGCAGTTTACTTGCAGGGGTGAGCAATCAGCCCCAGCATTTT; cdr3_length: 16; v_call: TRBV27; d_call: .; j_call: TRBJ1-5; clone_size: .
cdr3_aa: CASSLDGLAKNIQYF; cdr3_nt: TGTGCCAGCAGCTTAGACGGCCTAGCCAAAAACATTCAGTACTTC; cdr3_length: 15; v_call: TRBV13; d_call: .; j_call: TRBJ2-4; clone_size: .
cdr3_aa: CASSFSEAGTEFYGYTF; cdr3_nt: TGTGCCAGCAGCTTTTCCGAAGCCGGGACAGAATTCTATGGCTACACCTTC; cdr3_length: 17; v_call: TRBV5-6; d_call: TRBD1; j_call: TRBJ1-2; clone_size: .
cdr3_aa: CASSQRRDTQYF; cdr3_nt: TGTGCCAGCAGCCAAAGAAGAGATACGCAGTATTTT; cdr3_length: 12; v_call: TRBV2; d_call: .; j_call: TRBJ2-3; clone_size: .
cdr3_aa: CASSFGQVDTDTQYF; cdr3_nt: TGTGCCAGCAGTTTCGGACAGGTCGACACAGATACGCAGTATTTT; cdr3_length: 15; v_call: TRBV28; d_call: TRBD1; j_call: TRBJ2-3; clone_size: .